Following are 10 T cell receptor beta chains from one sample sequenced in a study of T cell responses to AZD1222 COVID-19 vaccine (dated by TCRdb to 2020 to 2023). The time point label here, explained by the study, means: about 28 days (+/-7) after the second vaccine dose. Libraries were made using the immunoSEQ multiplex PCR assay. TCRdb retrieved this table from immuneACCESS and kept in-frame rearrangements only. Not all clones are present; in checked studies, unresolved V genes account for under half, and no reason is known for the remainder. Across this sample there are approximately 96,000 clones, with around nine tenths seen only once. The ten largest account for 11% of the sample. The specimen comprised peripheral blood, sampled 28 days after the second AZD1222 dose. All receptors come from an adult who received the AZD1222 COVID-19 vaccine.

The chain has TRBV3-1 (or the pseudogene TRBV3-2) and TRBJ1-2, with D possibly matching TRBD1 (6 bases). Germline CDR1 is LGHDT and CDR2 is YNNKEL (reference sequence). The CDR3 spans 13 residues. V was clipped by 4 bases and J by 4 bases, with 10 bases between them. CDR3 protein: CASSLRTVYGYTF. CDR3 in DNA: TGTGCCAGCAGCCTCAGGACAGTCTATGGCTACACCTTC.

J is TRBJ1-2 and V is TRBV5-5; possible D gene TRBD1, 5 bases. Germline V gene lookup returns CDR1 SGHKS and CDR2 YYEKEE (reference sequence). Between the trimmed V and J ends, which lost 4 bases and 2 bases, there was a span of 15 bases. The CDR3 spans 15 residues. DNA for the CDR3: TGTGCCAGCAGCCCTTATCAGGGCACCAACTATGGCTACACCTTC. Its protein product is CASSPYQGTNYGYTF.

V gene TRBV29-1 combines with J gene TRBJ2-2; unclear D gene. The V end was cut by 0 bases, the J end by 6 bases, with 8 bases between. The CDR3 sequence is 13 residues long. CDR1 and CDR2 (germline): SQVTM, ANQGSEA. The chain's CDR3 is CSVEETSAGELFF. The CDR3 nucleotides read TGCAGCGTTGAAGAGACCTCGGCCGGGGAGCTGTTTTTT.

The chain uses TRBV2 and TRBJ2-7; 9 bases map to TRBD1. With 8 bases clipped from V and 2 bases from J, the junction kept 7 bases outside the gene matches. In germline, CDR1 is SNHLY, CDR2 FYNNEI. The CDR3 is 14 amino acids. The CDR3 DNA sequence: TGTGCCAGCCAAGGTACAGGGGGCACCTACGAGCAGTACTTC. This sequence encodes CASQGTGGTYEQYF. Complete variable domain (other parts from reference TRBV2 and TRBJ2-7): EPEVTQTPSHQVTQMGQEVILRCVPISNHLYFYWYRQILGQKVEFLVSFYNNEISEKSEIFDDQFSVERPDGSNFTLKIRSTKLEDSAMYFCASQGTGGTYEQYFGPGTRLTVT.

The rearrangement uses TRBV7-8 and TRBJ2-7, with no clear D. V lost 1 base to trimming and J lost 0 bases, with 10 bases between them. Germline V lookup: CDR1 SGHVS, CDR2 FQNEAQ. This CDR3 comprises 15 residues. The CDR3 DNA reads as TGTGCCAGCAGCTTAGTCGCTAGGAACTCCTACGAGCAGTACTTC. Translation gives CASSLVARNSYEQYF.

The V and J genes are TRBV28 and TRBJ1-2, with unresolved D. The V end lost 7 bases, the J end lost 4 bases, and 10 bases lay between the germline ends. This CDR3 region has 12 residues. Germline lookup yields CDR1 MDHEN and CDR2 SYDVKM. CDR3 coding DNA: TGTGCCAGCAATGAGAGTCCCTATGGCTACACCTTC. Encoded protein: CASNESPYGYTF.

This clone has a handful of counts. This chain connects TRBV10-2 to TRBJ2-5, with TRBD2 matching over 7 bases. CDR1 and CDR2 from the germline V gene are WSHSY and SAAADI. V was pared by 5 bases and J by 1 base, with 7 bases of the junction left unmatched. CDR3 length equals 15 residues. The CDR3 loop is CASSRVAGSQETQYF. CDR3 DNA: TGCGCCAGCAGTAGGGTAGCGGGCTCCCAAGAGACCCAGTACTTC.

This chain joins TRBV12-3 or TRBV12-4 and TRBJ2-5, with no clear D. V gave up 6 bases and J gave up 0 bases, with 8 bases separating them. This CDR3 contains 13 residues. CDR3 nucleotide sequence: TGTGCCAGCAGGTCCGGGTACCAAGAGACCCAGTACTTC. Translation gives CASRSGYQETQYF.

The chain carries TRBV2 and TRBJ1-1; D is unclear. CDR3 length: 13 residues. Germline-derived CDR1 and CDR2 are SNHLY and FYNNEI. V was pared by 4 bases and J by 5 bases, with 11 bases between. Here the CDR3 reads CASSVVKGTEAFF. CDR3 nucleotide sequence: TGTGCCAGCAGTGTTGTAAAAGGGACTGAAGCTTTCTTT.

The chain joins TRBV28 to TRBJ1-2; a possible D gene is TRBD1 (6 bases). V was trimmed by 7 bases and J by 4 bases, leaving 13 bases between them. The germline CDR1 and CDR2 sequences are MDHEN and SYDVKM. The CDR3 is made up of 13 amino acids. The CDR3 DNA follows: TGTGCCAGCATGCAACAGGGAGGCTATGGCTACACCTTC. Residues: CASMQQGGYGYTF.